This T cell receptor beta chain originates from a study of T cell changes during pregnancy in multiple sclerosis. The protocol was immunoSEQ multiplex PCR, while the TCRdb copy is restricted to in-frame clones and leaves out a portion. The sample consists of about 110,000 clones, less than 95% of them appearing once. The V gene lost 3 bases and the J gene lost 5 bases, with 16 bases spanning the gap. CDR3 length equals 15 residues. CDR1 is KGHSH and CDR2 is LQKENI in the germline V gene. The sample here was peripheral blood, taken in the third trimester of pregnancy. The TCR was taken from a female donor in good health, enrolled as a control in a pregnancy study. V usage is TRBV18 and J usage is TRBJ1-2; weak D call: TRBD1 (5 bases). Here the CDR3 DNA reads TGTGCCAGCTCACCCTTTGACAGCGAAGTTTATGGCTACACCTTC. It yields the protein CASSPFDSEVYGYTF.